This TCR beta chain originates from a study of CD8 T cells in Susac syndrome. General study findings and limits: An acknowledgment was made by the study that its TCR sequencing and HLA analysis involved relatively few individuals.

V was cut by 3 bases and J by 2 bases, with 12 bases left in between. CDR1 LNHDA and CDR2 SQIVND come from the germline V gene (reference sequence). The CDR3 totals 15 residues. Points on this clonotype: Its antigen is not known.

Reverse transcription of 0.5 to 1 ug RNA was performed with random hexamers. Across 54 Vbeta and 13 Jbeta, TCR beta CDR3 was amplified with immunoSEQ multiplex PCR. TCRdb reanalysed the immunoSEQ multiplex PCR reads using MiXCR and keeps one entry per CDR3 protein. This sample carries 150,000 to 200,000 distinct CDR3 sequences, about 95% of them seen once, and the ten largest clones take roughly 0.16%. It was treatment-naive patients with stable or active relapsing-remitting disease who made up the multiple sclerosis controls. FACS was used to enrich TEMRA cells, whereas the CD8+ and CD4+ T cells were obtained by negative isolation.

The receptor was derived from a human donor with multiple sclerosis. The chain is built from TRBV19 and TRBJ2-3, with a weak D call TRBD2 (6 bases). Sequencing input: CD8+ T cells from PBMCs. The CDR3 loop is CASSIVAVATDTQYF. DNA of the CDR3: TGTGCCAGTAGTATCGTAGCGGTGGCCACAGATACGCAGTATTTT.